The 18 T cell receptor beta chains below were found in one sample sequenced in a study of T-cell memory formation after mild COVID-19. In TCRdb, the 5' RACE reads were re-called with MiXCR into one record per CDR3 protein. This table has 250,000 or so distinct CDR3 sequences, 8% to 10% appearing once. The specimen sequenced was PBMCs or a T cell subset sorted from them (not recorded which). These receptors were collected from a man younger than 30 who had mild COVID-19 (a few samples of this study predate the infection). Cell type and time point are not known.

This clonotype was counted only a few times. The chain is built from TRBV7-9 and TRBJ2-2; the D is unclear. Germline V gives CDR1 SEHNR, CDR2 FQNEAQ (reference sequence). The CDR3 is 15 residues long. V was trimmed by 0 bases and J by 4 bases, leaving 9 bases between them. Here the CDR3 reads CASSLAHPSTGELFF. DNA for the CDR3: TGTGCCAGCAGCTTAGCACATCCCAGCACCGGGGAGCTGTTTTTT.

This sequence joins TRBV7-2 and TRBJ2-5, with 10 bases lining up with TRBD2. This CDR3 region has 17 residues. Trimming removed 0 bases from V and 5 bases from J; junction bases left unmatched: 9. Per germline, CDR1 SGHTA and CDR2 FQGNSA. CDR3 in amino acids: CASSLAPSGGAFETQYF. The CDR3 DNA reads TGTGCCAGCAGCTTAGCGCCAAGCGGGGGGGCTTTTGAGACCCAGTACTTC.

This chain joins TRBV6-2 or TRBV6-3 and TRBJ2-5; D is possibly TRBD1 (6 bases). This CDR3 contains 16 residues. Germline CDR1 and CDR2: MNHEY and SVGEGT. Trimming pared 6 bases from V and 1 base from J, leaving 18 bases between. The CDR3 bases are TGTGCCAGCAGACCCGCCCCAAGACAGGTCCAAGAGACCCAGTACTTC. This sequence encodes CASRPAPRQVQETQYF.

A few counts support this clonotype. The chain carries TRBV11-2 and TRBJ2-3; 9 nucleotides line up with TRBD1. This CDR3 contains 15 residues. Germline V gives CDR1 SGHAT, CDR2 FQNNGV. The V and J ends lost 3 bases and 6 bases, in that order; junction bases with no gene match: 7. The CDR3 region has the DNA TGTGCCAGCAGCTTTCGGGACAGGGTCCCGGATACGCAGTATTTT. It codes for CASSFRDRVPDTQYF.

J is TRBJ2-3 and V is TRBV20-1, with 8 bases fitting TRBD1. CDR1 is DFQATT and CDR2 is SNEGSKA in the germline V gene (reference sequence). The CDR3 has 13 amino acids. The junction had 7 bases not matched to a gene; V was cut back by 6 bases and J by 5 bases. In nucleotides, the CDR3 is TGCAGTGCCAGACAGGGGAATCTAGATACGCAGTATTTT. This codes for CSARQGNLDTQYF.

This clonotype was observed a handful of times. This chain joins TRBV5-1 and TRBJ2-5; possible D gene TRBD1, 6 bases. Between the trimmed V and J ends, which lost 1 base and 3 bases, there was a span of 7 bases. This CDR3 has 13 residues. Germline CDR1 is SGHRS and CDR2 is YFSETQ. The CDR3 DNA reads as TGCGCCAGCAGCTTGTACAGGGAAGAGACCCAGTACTTC. It specifies CASSLYREETQYF.

This clonotype turned up a few times. The rearrangement links TRBV7-2 to TRBJ1-5, with D unresolved. Trimming pared 3 bases from V and 5 bases from J, leaving 14 bases between. This CDR3 has 15 residues. Germline CDR1 reads SGHTA; CDR2 reads FQGNSA. CDR3 DNA: TGTGCCAGCAGCTTTGCTATGGTCTTGGATCAGCCCCAGCATTTT. Its translation is CASSFAMVLDQPQHF.

This rearrangement joins TRBV5-1 to TRBJ1-2; 7 positions agree with TRBD1. The V and J ends lost 4 bases and 14 bases, in that order; junction bases with no gene match: 11. The CDR3 has 12 amino acids. Germline V gene lookup returns CDR1 SGHRS and CDR2 YFSETQ. CDR3 in DNA: TGCGCCAGCAGCCCGGGGACAGCTTTAAGGACCTTC. This encodes CASSPGTALRTF.

This clonotype turned up a few times. This rearrangement joins TRBV19 to TRBJ2-2; D possibly corresponds to TRBD2 (6 bases). CDR3 length: 15 residues. CDR1 LNHDA and CDR2 SQIVND come from the germline V gene (reference sequence). V was pared by 8 bases and J by 4 bases, with 17 bases between. CDR3 protein: CASDPGEGPTGELFF. The CDR3 DNA sequence: TGTGCCAGTGACCCGGGAGAGGGGCCCACCGGGGAGCTGTTTTTT.

J is TRBJ1-3 and V is TRBV10-3; no clear D gene. There are 14 residues in the CDR3. V was trimmed by 8 bases and J by 0 bases, leaving 11 bases between them. Germline CDR1 is ENHRY and CDR2 is SYGVKD. The CDR3 region is CAIGPADSGNTIYF. Written as DNA, the CDR3 is TGTGCCATCGGCCCGGCGGACTCTGGAAACACCATATATTTT.

This clonotype was picked up a small number of times. It may be a read error: a sequence one base away is much more abundant. The chain links TRBV12-3 or TRBV12-4 to TRBJ1-2; D unresolved. The germline V and J ends were trimmed by 6 bases and 2 bases, with 10 bases remaining between them. This CDR3 is built from 13 residues. The CDR3 region has the DNA TGTGCCAGCAGCCCCAAAGGGAACTATGGCTACACCTTC. Protein sequence: CASSPKGNYGYTF.

This clonotype was found a few times. This chain connects TRBV7-9 to TRBJ1-1, with D unclear. CDR3 size: 12 residues. Germline lookup yields CDR1 SEHNR and CDR2 FQNEAQ (reference sequence). V lost 1 base and J 4 bases, leaving 4 bases between the germline ends. CDR3 bases: TGTGCCAGCAGCTTAGGGTTCACTGAAGCTTTCTTT. Translated, it gives CASSLGFTEAFF.

This clonotype was seen only a few times. The rearrangement uses TRBV27 and TRBJ2-1; D assignment may be TRBD1 or TRBD2 (5 bases each). The CDR3 has 13 residues. In germline, CDR1 is MNHEY, CDR2 SMNVEV (reference sequence). The ends were cut back, 4 bases at V and 8 bases at J, with 12 bases in the middle. The CDR3 bases are TGTGCCAGCAGTTCCTCGGGGACCGATGAGCAGTTCTTC. As protein: CASSSSGTDEQFF.

This chain joins TRBV7-9 and TRBJ1-1; D ambiguous. The V end was cut by 5 bases, the J end by 1 base, with 23 bases between. The CDR3 spans 18 residues. Germline loops: CDR1 SEHNR, CDR2 FQNEAQ (reference sequence). CDR3 nucleotides: TGTGCCAGCAGCCGTTCCCTGGGCAGAGGGCTACGGAACACTGAAGCTTTCTTT. Translated: CASSRSLGRGLRNTEAFF.

This clonotype has more than one count but fewer than ten. The chain recombines TRBV18 with TRBJ2-7, with D maybe TRBD2 (6 bases). Germline V gives CDR1 KGHSH, CDR2 LQKENI. V was clipped by 4 bases and J by 4 bases, with 11 bases between them. This CDR3 is 13 amino acids long. As DNA, the CDR3 is TGTGCCAGCTCACGCCCCGGAGGGTACGAGCAGTACGTC. Translation: CASSRPGGYEQYV.

The V gene is TRBV4-3, the J gene TRBJ1-1; 7 bases fit TRBD1. Germline V gene lookup returns CDR1 LGHNA and CDR2 YSLEER. The CDR3 sequence is 17 residues long. The V and J ends lost 0 bases and 5 bases, in that order; junction bases with no gene match: 12. The CDR3 region has the DNA TGCGCCAGCAGCCAAGATCTCACAGGGGTCCGGAGGACTGAAGCTTTCTTT. It translates to CASSQDLTGVRRTEAFF.

This clonotype has ten or more counts. V gene TRBV29-1 combines with J gene TRBJ1-5; D might be TRBD1 (6 bases). Germline-derived CDR1 and CDR2 are SQVTM and ANQGSEA. The CDR3 totals 14 residues. Trimming cost V 5 bases and J 4 bases, with 15 bases left between them. CDR3 DNA: TGCAGCGTTAGCCCGGGGACATCAAATCAGCCCCAGCATTTT. Amino acid sequence: CSVSPGTSNQPQHF.

V and J are TRBV20-1 and TRBJ2-3; D remains ambiguous. Germline V gene data show CDR1 as DFQATT and CDR2 as SNEGSKA (reference sequence). The CDR3 has 12 residues. V shed 3 bases and J shed 2 bases, with 6 bases lying between them. This chain's CDR3 is CSASGPTDTQYF. The CDR3 coding sequence is TGCAGTGCTAGCGGTCCCACAGATACGCAGTATTTT.